The 10 T cell receptor beta chains below come from one sample, sequenced in a study of blood T cell repertoires in COVID-19. Sequencing used immunoSEQ multiplex PCR; TCRdb keeps in-frame clones, though not all of them. The data hold under 300,000 clones, with around 90% observed a single time. Sequences were obtained from PBMCs or T cells enriched from blood (not recorded which). Source of these receptors: a woman aged 25 to 39 who had recovered from COVID-19.

The gene calls are TRBV5-4 and TRBJ2-5; TRBD2 matches at 12 bases. The CDR3 is 16 amino acids. CDR1 and CDR2 (germline): SGHNT, YYREEE (reference sequence). The J segment lost 4 bases and the V segment lost 1 base, leaving 5 bases of the junction unmatched. CDR3 bases: TGTGCCAGCAGCTTGCCTAGCGGGGGGGGTAGAGAGACCCAGTACTTC. This codes for CASSLPSGGGRETQYF.

The V gene is TRBV27, the J gene TRBJ1-2, with D unclear. CDR3 length: 12 amino acids. Per the germline V gene, CDR1 is MNHEY and CDR2 is SMNVEV (reference sequence). V dropped 6 bases and J dropped 4 bases, with 9 bases sitting between them. The CDR3 region is CASSGSSYGYTF. The CDR3 nucleotides are TGTGCCAGCAGCGGGTCGAGCTATGGCTACACCTTC.

The chain uses TRBV5-1 and TRBJ1-1, with D hard to call. The CDR3 loop spans 14 amino acids. Trimming took off 0 bases at V and 0 bases at J, with 6 bases between the two ends. Germline lookup yields CDR1 SGHRS and CDR2 YFSETQ. The CDR3 protein is CASSLVGVNTEAFF. CDR3 nucleotide sequence: TGCGCCAGCAGCTTGGTGGGAGTGAACACTGAAGCTTTCTTT.

The chain couples TRBV7-9 to TRBJ2-3; maybe TRBD2 (5 bases). Per the germline V gene, CDR1 is SEHNR and CDR2 is FQNEAQ (reference sequence). The germline V and J ends were trimmed by 5 bases and 2 bases, with 11 bases remaining between them. The CDR3 consists of 14 residues. The CDR3 sequence is CASSPSGLTDTQYF. For the CDR3, the DNA is TGTGCCAGCAGCCCAAGCGGCCTCACAGATACGCAGTATTTT.

V and J are TRBV7-9 and TRBJ1-4; D uncertain. V lost 1 base and J 5 bases, leaving 11 bases between the germline ends. The CDR3 length is 15 residues. Germline V gene lookup returns CDR1 SEHNR and CDR2 FQNEAQ (reference sequence). The CDR3 DNA sequence: TGTGCCAGCAGCTTAGGGCAGTTACCAAATGAAAAACTGTTTTTT. Its translation is CASSLGQLPNEKLFF.

This clone was detected only a few times. The J gene is TRBJ1-1, the V gene TRBV28; D gene unclear. Germline-derived CDR1 and CDR2 are MDHEN and SYDVKM. This CDR3 comprises 14 residues. V was trimmed by 7 bases and J by 0 bases, leaving 12 bases between them. The CDR3 loop is CASMRATMNTEAFF. The CDR3 coding sequence is TGTGCCAGCATGAGGGCCACAATGAACACTGAAGCTTTCTTT.

This clone is a singleton in its sample. V gene TRBV29-1 combines with J gene TRBJ2-3, with 10 bases aligning to TRBD1. Germline-derived CDR1 and CDR2 are SQVTM and ANQGSEA. The V segment lost 5 bases and the J segment 3 bases; nucleotides outside the gene matches: 5. The CDR3 has 14 residues. The CDR3 reads CSVPRQGATDTQYF. The DNA for the CDR3 is TGCAGCGTTCCACGACAGGGGGCTACAGATACGCAGTATTTT.

This chain connects TRBV18 to TRBJ2-7, with TRBD2 identical over 9 bases. This CDR3 comprises 16 residues. V trimming: 5 bases; J trimming: 0 bases; junction bases outside the gene matches: 8. Germline V gene sequence: CDR1 KGHSH, CDR2 LQKENI. Written as DNA, the CDR3 is TGTGCCAGCTCATCCTCCAGACTAGCGGCCTCCTACGAGCAGTACTTC. Translated, it gives CASSSSRLAASYEQYF.

The rearrangement links TRBV10-3 to TRBJ2-4, with D perhaps matching TRBD2 (6 bases). The CDR3 has 16 residues. Germline CDR1 ENHRY, CDR2 SYGVKD. Trimming removed 6 bases from V and 2 bases from J, with 17 bases in between. CDR3 in amino acids: CAIRPLWGETKNIQYF. CDR3 nucleotides: TGTGCCATCAGGCCCCTCTGGGGGGAGACCAAAAACATTCAGTACTTC.

The V call is TRBV7-8, the J call TRBJ2-3, with D tentatively TRBD2 (6 bases). V was pared by 0 bases and J by 2 bases, with 15 bases between. The CDR3 is made up of 17 amino acids. Germline values: CDR1 SGHVS, CDR2 FQNEAQ. This CDR3 reads CASSLAGGHPYTDTQYF. DNA for the CDR3: TGTGCCAGCAGCTTAGCGGGAGGTCACCCTTACACAGATACGCAGTATTTT.